These 18 T cell receptor beta chains were sequenced from one sample in a study of shared clonotypes between healthy human individuals. TCRdb keeps only in-frame clones here, not all; method: immunoSEQ multiplex PCR. The sample records around 940,000 clones, 76% being singletons. Sequenced input: memory CD4+ T cells sorted from blood. Indicated subset: CD45RA-negative fraction. The origin of the receptors is a man aged 18 to 35 in good health.

In this sample, this clone turned up a few times. The J gene is TRBJ2-7, the V gene TRBV7-8; TRBD1 matches at 10 bases. V was clipped by 5 bases and J by 2 bases; unmatched bases: 6. CDR1 is SGHVS and CDR2 is FQNEAQ in the germline V gene. This CDR3 contains 15 residues. The CDR3 here is CASSLADRGTYEQYF. Here the CDR3 DNA reads TGTGCCAGCAGCCTGGCGGACAGGGGGACCTACGAGCAGTACTTC.

The V and J genes are TRBV10-1 and TRBJ1-1; maybe TRBD1 (6 bases). The CDR3 totals 14 residues. CDR1 and CDR2 from the germline V gene are WNHNN and SYGVQD (reference sequence). V was cut by 2 bases and J by 11 bases, with 18 bases left in between. CDR3 DNA: TGCGCCAGCAGTGAGCCAGGGACACCAGCTCGGGCTTTCTTT. The encoded protein is CASSEPGTPARAFF.

J is TRBJ1-3 and V is TRBV10-1, with D possibly TRBD1 on 5 matching bases. Germline CDR1 is WNHNN and CDR2 is SYGVQD (reference sequence). The V end lost 3 bases, the J end lost 0 bases, and 9 bases lay between the germline ends. This CDR3 has 15 residues. For the CDR3, the DNA is TGCGCCAGCAGTGATGGGGGATACTCTGGAAACACCATATATTTT. Translating it yields CASSDGGYSGNTIYF.

There are a few counts of this clone. The V gene is TRBV30, the J gene TRBJ1-1; 7 nucleotides agree with TRBD1. J gave up 2 bases and V 2 bases, and 5 bases lay outside the gene matches. The CDR3 is 14 amino acids. Germline V gene sequence: CDR1 GTSNPN, CDR2 SVGIG (reference sequence). For the CDR3, the DNA is TGTGCCTGGAGTCCACGGGACAGAAACACTGAAGCTTTCTTT. Translating gives CAWSPRDRNTEAFF.

In DNA, the CDR3 is TGCGCCAGGGCGAGGGGTTCGCACGAGCAGTACTTC. Translation: CARARGSHEQYF. The rearrangement uses TRBV4-3 and TRBJ2-7, with D perhaps being TRBD1 or TRBD2 (5 bases each). V was pared by 9 bases and J by 5 bases, with 14 bases between. The germline V gene encodes CDR1 LGHNA and CDR2 YSLEER. The CDR3 has 12 amino acids.

V is TRBV29-1 and J is TRBJ2-7; 9 nucleotides agree with TRBD2. The CDR3 is 14 residues long. The V segment lost 7 bases and the J segment 0 bases; nucleotides outside the gene matches: 7. Germline V gene sequence: CDR1 SQVTM, CDR2 ANQGSEA. CDR3 loop: CSAAGGAASYEQYF. Here the CDR3 DNA reads TGCAGCGCCGCGGGAGGGGCCGCCTCCTACGAGCAGTACTTC.

This clone appeared a single time. This chain uses TRBV5-4 with TRBJ2-3; no reliable D call. V gave up 0 bases and J gave up 1 base, with 6 bases separating them. The CDR3 consists of 14 residues. In germline, CDR1 is SGHNT, CDR2 YYREEE (reference sequence). CDR3 residues: CASSLVFGTDTQYF. CDR3 DNA: TGTGCCAGCAGCTTGGTGTTCGGCACAGATACGCAGTATTTT.

This chain connects TRBV6-6 to TRBJ1-3; D gene uncertain. Germline CDR1 is MNHNY and CDR2 is SVGAGI (reference sequence). Deletions cut 6 bases from V and 1 base from J, with 16 bases between. CDR3 length: 16 amino acids. CDR3 in amino acids: CASSTLSVLSGNTIYF. CDR3 in DNA: TGTGCCAGCAGCACTCTGTCTGTTTTATCTGGAAACACCATATATTTT.

A single count supports this clone. The J gene is TRBJ2-5, the V gene TRBV6-1, with D perhaps matching TRBD1 (6 bases). Germline loops: CDR1 MNHNS, CDR2 SASEGT. The CDR3 contains 13 residues. The V gene lost 4 bases and the J gene lost 5 bases, with 11 bases spanning the gap. CDR3 residues: CASSVPGVETQYF. The CDR3 DNA reads TGTGCCAGCAGTGTTCCAGGGGTGGAGACCCAGTACTTC.

This chain links TRBV21-1 with TRBJ2-1; the DNA was not used to check the table's D call, TRBD2. TRBV21-1 is deemed a pseudogene. This CDR3 has 17 amino acids. The CDR3 is CAQRGGSGGVIRNEQFF. The DNA of the CDR3 is TGTGCCCAGCGAGGGGGATCGGGGGGCGTGATACGCAATGAGCAGTTCTTC.

The chain joins TRBV29-1 to TRBJ2-6; a weak D match, TRBD1 (5 bases). Deletions cut 4 bases from V and 0 bases from J, with 16 bases between. CDR3 size: 17 residues. The germline CDR1 and CDR2 sequences are SQVTM and ANQGSEA. The CDR3 sequence: CSVVAAGPNSGANVLTF. CDR3 DNA sequence: TGCAGCGTTGTGGCTGCAGGGCCTAACTCTGGGGCCAACGTCCTGACTTTC.

The chain combines TRBV5-4 with TRBJ2-1; perhaps TRBD2 as D (7 bases). The ends were cut back, 6 bases at V and 6 bases at J, with 16 bases in the middle. This CDR3 region has 14 residues. Per germline, CDR1 SGHNT and CDR2 YYREEE (reference sequence). The CDR3 region is CASNSGGLANEQFF. CDR3 sequence (DNA): TGTGCCAGCAACTCCGGGGGGCTAGCCAATGAGCAGTTCTTC. The full variable domain, its missing parts supplied by reference TRBV5-4 and TRBJ2-1, is ETGVTQSPTHLIKTRGQQVTLRCSSQSGHNTVSWYQQALGQGPQFIFQYYREEENGRGNFPPRFSGLQFPNYSSELNVNALELDDSALYLCASNSGGLANEQFFGPGTRLTVL.

The chain joins TRBV5-6 to TRBJ1-5; 8 nucleotides agree with TRBD1. V lost 4 bases to trimming and J lost 11 bases; unmatched junction nucleotides: 8. Germline V lookup: CDR1 SGHDT, CDR2 YYEEEE. There are 13 residues in the CDR3. In DNA, the CDR3 is TGTGCCAGCAGCGCCAGGACAGGGAGAACCCAGCATTTT. Amino acids: CASSARTGRTQHF. Using reference TRBV5-6 and TRBJ1-5 for the parts outside the CDR3, the full variable domain is DAGVTQSPTHLIKTRGQQVTLRCSPKSGHDTVSWYQQALGQGPQFIFQYYEEEERQRGNFPDRFSGHQFPNYSSELNVNALLLGDSALYLCASSARTGRTQHFGDGTRLSIL.

This clone was picked up one time. The genes are TRBV13 and TRBJ2-6; TRBD1 agrees at 7 bases. This CDR3 is 15 amino acids long. V lost 8 bases and J lost 2; bases outside the gene matches: 6. The V gene's germline CDR1 is PRHDT and CDR2 FYEKMQ (reference sequence). CDR3: CASGRGGAGANVLTF. CDR3 nucleotide sequence: TGTGCCAGCGGGAGAGGGGGCGCTGGGGCCAACGTCCTGACTTTC. Full variable domain (missing parts from reference TRBV13 and TRBJ2-6): AAGVIQSPRHLIKEKRETATLKCYPIPRHDTVYWYQQGPGQDPQFLISFYEKMQSDKGSIPDRFSAQQFSDYHSELNMSSLELGDSALYFCASGRGGAGANVLTFGAGSRLTVL.

This chain uses TRBV7-9 with TRBJ2-2; a weak D match, TRBD2 (6 bases). The germline V and J ends were trimmed by 5 bases and 0 bases, with 13 bases remaining between them. Germline loops: CDR1 SEHNR, CDR2 FQNEAQ (reference sequence). This CDR3 spans 16 amino acids. The CDR3 nucleotides read TGTGCCAGCAGCCGGGGGACGGTTTCGAACACCGGGGAGCTGTTTTTT. It codes for CASSRGTVSNTGELFF.

The V gene is TRBV9, the J gene TRBJ2-7; D may be TRBD1 or TRBD2 (6 bases each). The CDR3 sequence is 15 residues long. Trimming removed 4 bases at V and 3 bases at J, with 17 bases between. CDR1 and CDR2 from the germline V gene are SGDLS and YYNGEE. Here the CDR3 reads CASSPSGGGYYEQYF. The CDR3 DNA is TGTGCCAGCAGCCCGTCCGGGGGCGGATACTACGAGCAGTACTTC.

The chain combines TRBV14 with TRBJ2-7; D uncertain. Looked up from germline, CDR1 is SGHDN and CDR2 is FVKESK. The CDR3 is 13 residues long. The V and J ends lost 2 bases and 2 bases respectively, with 7 bases between them. DNA for the CDR3: TGTGCCAGCAGCCAACACTTGACCTACGAGCAGTACTTC. Translating gives CASSQHLTYEQYF.

The J gene is TRBJ1-5, the V gene TRBV15; D is unresolved. Germline V CDR1 and CDR2: LNHNV, YYDKDF (reference sequence). The CDR3 is 16 residues long. V was cut by 0 bases and J by 4 bases, with 13 bases left in between. CDR3 protein: CATSRDSPALNQPQHF. CDR3 sequence (DNA): TGTGCCACCAGCAGAGATTCCCCTGCTTTAAATCAGCCCCAGCATTTT.